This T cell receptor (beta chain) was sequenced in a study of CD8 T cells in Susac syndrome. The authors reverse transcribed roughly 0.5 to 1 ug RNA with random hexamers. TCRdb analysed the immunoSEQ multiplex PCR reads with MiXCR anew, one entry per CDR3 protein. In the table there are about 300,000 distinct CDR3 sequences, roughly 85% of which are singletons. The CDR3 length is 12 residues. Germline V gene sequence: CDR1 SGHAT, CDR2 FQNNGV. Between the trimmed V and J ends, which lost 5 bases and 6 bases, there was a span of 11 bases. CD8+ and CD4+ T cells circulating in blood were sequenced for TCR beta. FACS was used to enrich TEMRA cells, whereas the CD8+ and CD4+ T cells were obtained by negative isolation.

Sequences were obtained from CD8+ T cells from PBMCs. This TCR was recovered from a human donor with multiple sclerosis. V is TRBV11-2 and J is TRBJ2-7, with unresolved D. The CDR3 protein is CASSDPRPEQYF. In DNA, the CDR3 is TGTGCCAGCAGCGACCCACGACCCGAGCAGTACTTC.